A single sample gave rise to the 12 T cell receptor beta chains below, sequenced in a study of cytomegalovirus exposure and HLA in healthy donors. The PCR made use of 60 Vbeta and 13 Jbeta primers. TCRdb's table, derived via immunoSEQ multiplex PCR, lists solely in-frame clones and lacks some. Of 150,000 to 200,000 clones in the sample, roughly 77% are singletons; the top ten hold 1.5% to 2%. The sample was PBMCs. The receptors were sampled from a woman in her fifties or sixties in good health and CMV-seronegative.

The rearrangement links TRBV6-1 to TRBJ2-3; maybe TRBD2 (6 bases). The CDR3 totals 13 residues. Germline-derived CDR1 and CDR2 are MNHNS and SASEGT. Trimming stripped 7 bases from V and 6 bases from J, with 14 bases between. The CDR3 bases are TGTGCCAGCACCCGGGACTCCACCGATACGCAGTATTTT. Translated: CASTRDSTDTQYF.

The genes are TRBV28 and TRBJ1-2, with D unresolved. Per the germline V gene, CDR1 is MDHEN and CDR2 is SYDVKM. The CDR3 covers 14 residues. Trimming stripped 6 bases from V and 3 bases from J, with 14 bases between. CDR3 residues: CASRQLDTYYGYTF. The CDR3 DNA sequence: TGTGCCAGCAGGCAACTCGACACCTACTATGGCTACACCTTC.

The V call is TRBV9, the J call TRBJ1-1; D gene ambiguous. Trimming left V 7 bases short and J 0 bases short, with 13 bases between. Germline CDR1 is SGDLS and CDR2 is YYNGEE. The CDR3 spans 14 residues. The CDR3 protein is CASSAGGLNTEAFF. The CDR3 DNA reads as TGTGCCAGCTCCGCTGGAGGTCTGAACACTGAAGCTTTCTTT.

With regard to this clone: Other DNA sequences of this sample code for an identical CDR3. This chain joins TRBV29-1 and TRBJ2-5; 11 nucleotides align to TRBD2. The ends lost 6 bases at V and 5 bases at J; junction bases unmatched: 8. Germline V gene data show CDR1 as SQVTM and CDR2 as ANQGSEA. CDR3 length: 14 residues. CDR3 loop: CSVATSGSRETQYF. In DNA, the CDR3 is TGCAGCGTCGCCACTAGCGGGAGTCGTGAGACCCAGTACTTC.

This sequence joins TRBV7-9 and TRBJ2-7, with TRBD1 identical over 8 bases. V lost 4 bases and J lost 2; bases outside the gene matches: 7. The CDR3 runs 15 residues. Germline V gene data show CDR1 as SEHNR and CDR2 as FQNEAQ (reference sequence). The CDR3 nucleotides read TGTGCCAGCAGCTCCGCTGCAGGGGGCACCTACGAGCAGTACTTC. Its translation is CASSSAAGGTYEQYF. The full variable domain, completed using reference TRBV7-9 and TRBJ2-7, is DTGVSQNPRHKITKRGQNVTFRCDPISEHNRLYWYRQTLGQGPEFLTYFQNEAQLEKSRLLSDRFSAERPKGSFSTLEIQRTEQGDSAMYLCASSSAAGGTYEQYFGPGTRLTVT.

V is TRBV5-1 and J is TRBJ2-1, with a tentative D call TRBD2 (6 bases). The CDR3 runs 15 residues. Trimming pared 3 bases from V and 4 bases from J, leaving 14 bases between. The germline V gene encodes CDR1 SGHRS and CDR2 YFSETQ. The CDR3, as DNA: TGCGCCAGCAGCTCCGACCGGGACTTTTACAATGAGCAGTTCTTC. Protein product: CASSSDRDFYNEQFF.

The V gene is TRBV7-9, the J gene TRBJ1-1; perhaps TRBD1 as D (5 bases). Germline-derived CDR1 and CDR2 are SEHNR and FQNEAQ (reference sequence). The V end lost 8 bases, the J end lost 1 base, and 11 bases lay between the germline ends. The CDR3 consists of 13 residues. The CDR3 spells CASGSGGNTEAFF. The CDR3 DNA sequence: TGTGCCAGCGGGTCGGGGGGGAACACTGAAGCTTTCTTT. The whole variable domain, remainder taken from reference TRBV7-9 and TRBJ1-1, is DTGVSQNPRHKITKRGQNVTFRCDPISEHNRLYWYRQTLGQGPEFLTYFQNEAQLEKSRLLSDRFSAERPKGSFSTLEIQRTEQGDSAMYLCASGSGGNTEAFFGQGTRLTVV.

The J gene is TRBJ1-1, the V gene TRBV18; D remains unclear. Trimming took off 6 bases at V and 0 bases at J, with 20 bases between the two ends. This CDR3 is built from 17 residues. Looked up from germline, CDR1 is KGHSH and CDR2 is LQKENI. CDR3 DNA sequence: TGTGCCAGCTCTGGAGAGATTCAACTTCTCATGAACACTGAAGCTTTCTTT. The encoded protein is CASSGEIQLLMNTEAFF. Looking up the rest from reference TRBV18 and TRBJ1-1 gives the full variable domain: NAGVMQNPRHLVRRRGQEARLRCSPMKGHSHVYWYRQLPEEGLKFMVYLQKENIIDESGMPKERFSAEFPKEGPSILRIQQVVRGDSAAYFCASSGEIQLLMNTEAFFGQGTRLTVV.

This sequence joins TRBV7-9 and TRBJ1-3; no clear D. The germline gives CDR1 SEHNR, CDR2 FQNEAQ (reference sequence). The V gene lost 3 bases and the J gene lost 2 bases, with 8 bases spanning the gap. CDR3 size: 14 residues. CDR3 coding DNA: TGTGCCAGCAGCTTGGGTAGCGCTGGAAACACCATATATTTT. Its translation is CASSLGSAGNTIYF.

V usage is TRBV9 and J usage is TRBJ1-2; 7 nucleotides align to TRBD1. This CDR3 contains 15 residues. Trimming at V came to 4 bases and at J to 10 bases, leaving 16 bases not matched to a gene. Germline CDR1 and CDR2: SGDLS and YYNGEE. The CDR3 spells CASSPSPGTETSYTF. The CDR3 nucleotides read TGTGCCAGCAGCCCGTCACCCGGGACAGAGACCTCCTACACCTTC.

The rearrangement joins TRBV27 to TRBJ2-7; 8 bases align to TRBD1. Per germline, CDR1 MNHEY and CDR2 SMNVEV (reference sequence). The length of the CDR3 is 13 residues. Trimming removed 3 bases from V and 10 bases from J; junction bases left unmatched: 8. The CDR3 sequence is CASSLRTGNKQYF. CDR3 in DNA: TGTGCCAGCAGTTTGCGGACAGGGAATAAACAGTACTTC.

The count of this clone is one. The CDR3 nucleotides read TGTGCCGCGAGCTTATCCCGCACAGATACGCAGTATTTT. This translates into CAASLSRTDTQYF. The V call is TRBV19, the J call TRBJ2-3; D is undetermined. Germline assignment: CDR1 LNHDA and CDR2 SQIVND (reference sequence). The V end was cut by 11 bases, the J end by 1 base, with 13 bases between. The CDR3 contains 13 residues.